One and the same sample provided the 17 T cell receptor beta chains below, sequenced in a study of shared clonotypes between healthy human individuals. Data came from immunoSEQ multiplex PCR; TCRdb stores just in-frame clones and leaves some out. The repertoire holds over a million clones, roughly 97% seen once, with roughly 1.2% in the top ten. Sample: naive CD4+ T cells sorted from blood. The subset: CD45RA+ positively selected. Source of these receptors: a man aged 30 to 39 in good health.

The chain uses TRBV10-3 and TRBJ1-5; possible D gene TRBD1, 6 bases. Germline CDR1 ENHRY, CDR2 SYGVKD. V shed 10 bases and J shed 0 bases, with 10 bases lying between them. The CDR3 contains 13 residues. This CDR3 reads CATTGYSNQPQHF. The CDR3 DNA is TGTGCCACCACAGGGTATAGCAATCAGCCCCAGCATTTT.

The rearrangement uses TRBV13 and TRBJ2-7, with D possibly being TRBD2 (6 bases). CDR3 length equals 15 residues. CDR1 is PRHDT, CDR2 FYEKMQ, per germline (reference sequence). Trimming cost V 0 bases and J 4 bases, with 13 bases left between them. The CDR3 loop reads CASSLGDGGLYEQYF. CDR3 nucleotides: TGTGCCAGCAGCTTAGGCGACGGGGGTTTGTACGAGCAGTACTTC.

On this clone: In the same sample, other DNA sequences code for this CDR3. The chain employs TRBV28 and TRBJ2-1; D possibly corresponds to TRBD2 (6 bases). CDR1 and CDR2 from the germline V gene are MDHEN and SYDVKM. With 3 bases removed from V and 7 bases from J, the gap between germline ends came to 7 bases. The CDR3 has 12 amino acids. The CDR3 sequence is CASSLAGNEQFF. The CDR3, as DNA: TGTGCCAGCAGTTTGGCGGGGAATGAGCAGTTCTTC.

The chain couples TRBV11-2 to TRBJ2-3; the match to TRBD2 covers 7 bases. This CDR3 region has 15 residues. Germline V gene sequence: CDR1 SGHAT, CDR2 FQNNGV. V was pared by 2 bases and J by 4 bases, with 6 bases of the junction left unmatched. The CDR3 DNA sequence: TGTGCCAGCAGCTTATTCTCGGGAGGTGCAGATACGCAGTATTTT. It translates to CASSLFSGGADTQYF.

This sequence joins TRBV2 and TRBJ1-5; D possibly corresponds to TRBD1 (5 bases). The CDR3 runs 14 residues. Germline CDR1 and CDR2: SNHLY and FYNNEI. The V end lost 8 bases, the J end lost 2 bases, and 13 bases lay between the germline ends. The CDR3 DNA follows: TGTGCCAGCTGTCAACAGGTCGGCAATCAGCCCCAGCATTTT. It yields the protein CASCQQVGNQPQHF.

The rearrangement joins TRBV27 to TRBJ2-7; 7 nucleotides align to TRBD1. Germline trimming cut 5 bases from V and 7 bases from J; bases unmatched to any gene: 8. The germline V gene has CDR1 MNHEY and CDR2 SMNVEV (reference sequence). The CDR3 runs to 13 residues. CDR3 in DNA: TGTGCCAGCAGTGCCAAGGACAGGACGGAGCAGTACTTC. This translates into CASSAKDRTEQYF.

A single count supports this clone. The chain has TRBV18 and TRBJ2-7; 7 bases agree with TRBD1. Germline V gives CDR1 KGHSH, CDR2 LQKENI. V shed 3 bases, J shed 3 bases, and the junction held 8 bases outside the gene matches. The CDR3 is made up of 15 amino acids. CDR3: CASSPKGQQLYEQYF. CDR3 DNA: TGTGCCAGCTCACCCAAGGGACAGCAACTCTACGAGCAGTACTTC.

This clone was counted once. The chain is built from TRBV27 and TRBJ2-3, with D maybe TRBD1 (6 bases). Germline CDR1 and CDR2: MNHEY and SMNVEV (reference sequence). Trimming left V 6 bases short and J 3 bases short, with 13 bases between. CDR3 length equals 14 residues. Here the CDR3 DNA reads TGTGCCAGCAGGCAATTCGACAGGACAGATACGCAGTATTTT. It is translated as CASRQFDRTDTQYF.

This sequence joins TRBV5-1 and TRBJ1-4; D possibly corresponds to TRBD1 (6 bases). V was shortened by 4 bases and J by 5 bases, with 15 bases between the two germline ends. The germline gives CDR1 SGHRS, CDR2 YFSETQ. The CDR3 loop spans 15 amino acids. CDR3 residues: CASSDGQTQNEKLFF. Here the CDR3 DNA reads TGCGCCAGCAGCGATGGACAGACTCAAAATGAAAAACTGTTTTTT.

This clone was detected only once. The V and J genes are TRBV7-2 and TRBJ1-2; D not resolved. In germline, CDR1 is SGHTA, CDR2 FQGNSA. The CDR3 runs 15 residues. The V end lost 1 base, the J end lost 6 bases, and 15 bases lay between the germline ends. The CDR3 coding sequence is TGTGCCAGCAGCTTAGTGACCAATGGAAGGAATGGCTACACCTTC. Residues: CASSLVTNGRNGYTF.

Notes on this clone: One end of the junction does not line up with germline, which may come from a read error. The rearrangement uses TRBV6-5 and TRBJ2-1, with 7 bases lining up with TRBD1. CDR1 MNHEY and CDR2 SVGAGI come from the germline V gene. The CDR3 length is 13 residues. Here the CDR3 reads CVSIPGGWNEQFF. DNA of the CDR3: TGTGTCAGCATCCCAGGGGGTTGGAATGAGCAGTTCTTC.

The genes are TRBV29-1 and TRBJ2-1, with 7 nucleotides matching TRBD2. Germline CDR1 and CDR2: SQVTM and ANQGSEA. The CDR3 runs to 14 residues. Trimming removed 1 base from V and 5 bases from J; junction bases left unmatched: 5. The CDR3 nucleotides read TGCAGCGTTGAAGGTGCGGGAGCGAACAATGAGCAGTTCTTC. Translated, it gives CSVEGAGANNEQFF.

This clone was recorded only once. The V and J genes are TRBV29-1 and TRBJ2-7; D call uncertain. V was shortened by 4 bases and J by 0 bases, with 10 bases between the two germline ends. The CDR3 covers 13 residues. Germline V lookup: CDR1 SQVTM, CDR2 ANQGSEA. The CDR3 is CSVVPASSYEQYF. The CDR3, as DNA: TGCAGCGTTGTGCCGGCGAGCTCCTACGAGCAGTACTTC.

J is TRBJ1-3 and V is TRBV7-3; D might be TRBD1 (5 bases). Per germline, CDR1 SGHTA and CDR2 FQGTGA. V was cut by 5 bases and J by 3 bases, with 20 bases left in between. This CDR3 has 17 amino acids. The CDR3 bases are TGTGCCAGCAGCCTTATGGCCGGCCAAGGGGATGGAAACACCATATATTTT. This encodes CASSLMAGQGDGNTIYF.

The chain recombines TRBV2 with TRBJ2-5, with D possibly TRBD1 on 5 matching bases. Looked up from germline, CDR1 is SNHLY and CDR2 is FYNNEI. The CDR3 runs to 16 residues. The V and J ends lost 5 bases and 0 bases respectively, with 16 bases between them. Here the CDR3 DNA reads TGTGCCAGCAGTCAATCGGACACCTGGTACCAAGAGACCCAGTACTTC. Protein product: CASSQSDTWYQETQYF. The whole variable domain, remainder taken from reference TRBV2 and TRBJ2-5, is EPEVTQTPSHQVTQMGQEVILRCVPISNHLYFYWYRQILGQKVEFLVSFYNNEISEKSEIFDDQFSVERPDGSNFTLKIRSTKLEDSAMYFCASSQSDTWYQETQYFGPGTRLLVL.

The rearrangement links TRBV28 to TRBJ1-1; D unresolved. Germline values: CDR1 MDHEN, CDR2 SYDVKM. The CDR3 is 14 residues long. The germline V and J ends were trimmed by 2 bases and 3 bases, with 10 bases remaining between them. The CDR3 region has the DNA TGTGCCAGCAGTTTAGCGGGAGGAGACACTGAAGCTTTCTTT. Its protein is CASSLAGGDTEAFF. Combining the CDR3 with reference TRBV28 and TRBJ1-1 gives the whole variable domain DVKVTQSSRYLVKRTGEKVFLECVQDMDHENMFWYRQDPGLGLRLIYFSYDVKMKEKGDIPEGYSVSREKKERFSLILESASTNQTSMYLCASSLAGGDTEAFFGQGTRLTVV.

The chain has TRBV19 and TRBJ1-5; 9 bases match TRBD1. This CDR3 is built from 14 residues. V lost 3 bases, J lost 10 bases, and 7 bases stayed unmatched. Per germline, CDR1 LNHDA and CDR2 SQIVND (reference sequence). DNA for the CDR3: TGTGCCAGTAGTATGGGGACAGGGCCCCCACCCCAGCATTTT. Encoded protein: CASSMGTGPPPQHF. The whole variable domain, filled in from reference TRBV19 and TRBJ1-5, reads DGGITQSPKYLFRKEGQNVTLSCEQNLNHDAMYWYRQDPGQGLRLIYYSQIVNDFQKGDIAEGYSVSREKKESFPLTVTSAQKNPTAFYLCASSMGTGPPPQHFGDGTRLSIL.